What follows are 24 T cell receptor beta chains derived from one specimen sequenced in a study of T cell repertoires in cytomegalovirus infection. TCRdb ran MiXCR on the reads and lists one entry per CDR3 protein. The repertoire holds roughly 230,000 distinct CDR3 sequences, with more than 15% as singletons. The specimen sequenced was CD8+ T cells from PBMCs. Receptors originate from a human donor in good health (CMV status not recorded). Some clones in this sample may be carry-over from other donors' samples.

This clonotype was detected ten times or more. The chain combines TRBV28 with TRBJ2-4; D is tentatively TRBD1 or TRBD2 (5 bases each). CDR1 MDHEN and CDR2 SYDVKM come from the germline V gene. V lost 5 bases and J lost 0, with 11 bases in between. The CDR3 contains 15 residues. CDR3 in amino acids: CASSPGPIAKNIQYF. Written as DNA, the CDR3 is TGTGCCAGCAGTCCGGGGCCCATAGCCAAAAACATTCAGTACTTC.

In its sample, this clonotype was seen many times. The rearrangement links TRBV28 to TRBJ2-7; D possibly corresponds to TRBD1 (6 bases). Between the trimmed V and J ends, which lost 6 bases and 5 bases, there was a span of 17 bases. The germline V gene encodes CDR1 MDHEN and CDR2 SYDVKM. The CDR3 is made up of 14 amino acids. Here the CDR3 DNA reads TGTGCCAGCAGCAAGGACAGCGTACTCGACGAGCAGTACTTC. Translating gives CASSKDSVLDEQYF.

This clonotype was found a few times. The V gene is TRBV5-5, the J gene TRBJ2-5; a weak D match, TRBD1 (5 bases). The CDR3 has 17 amino acids. Trimming shortened V by 0 bases and J by 1 base, and 16 bases separated the two germline ends. Germline lookup yields CDR1 SGHKS and CDR2 YYEKEE (reference sequence). CDR3 in DNA: TGTGCCAGCAGCTTGGTGTTCGCAGGCGACAGCCAAGAGACCCAGTACTTC. Amino acid sequence: CASSLVFAGDSQETQYF.

This clonotype was detected a few times. This chain links TRBV7-2 with TRBJ2-3; D possibly uses TRBD1 or TRBD2 (5 bases each). Trimming took 0 bases from V and 3 from J, leaving 13 bases between them. The CDR3 length is 16 residues. Germline assignment: CDR1 SGHTA and CDR2 FQGNSA. The DNA of the CDR3 is TGTGCCAGCAGCTTAGCGTTGGGGGTTTTGACAGATACGCAGTATTTT. It is translated as CASSLALGVLTDTQYF.

There are many counts of this clonotype. The chain employs TRBV28 and TRBJ1-1, with D possibly matching TRBD1 (5 bases). CDR1 and CDR2 from the germline V gene are MDHEN and SYDVKM. Trimming removed 3 bases from V and 0 bases from J, with 8 bases in between. CDR3 length: 14 amino acids. As DNA, the CDR3 is TGTGCCAGCAGTTTGCGGGGGGTGAACACTGAAGCTTTCTTT. Residues: CASSLRGVNTEAFF.

This clonotype was picked up a small number of times. This sequence joins TRBV5-1 and TRBJ1-5, with D tentatively TRBD1 (5 bases). The CDR3 consists of 15 residues. CDR1 SGHRS and CDR2 YFSETQ come from the germline V gene. The V end was cut by 3 bases, the J end by 1 base, with 11 bases between. For the CDR3, the DNA is TGCGCCAGCAGCTCGCATGGGGGGAGCAATCAGCCCCAGCATTTT. It translates to CASSSHGGSNQPQHF.

This clonotype came up a few times. The chain joins TRBV7-6 to TRBJ2-3, with D uncertain. This CDR3 comprises 12 residues. Trimming shortened V by 6 bases and J by 6 bases, and 10 bases separated the two germline ends. Germline CDR1 is SGHVS and CDR2 is FNYEAQ. CDR3 protein: CASSFGRDTQYF. The CDR3 DNA is TGTGCCAGCAGTTTCGGCCGGGATACGCAGTATTTT.

This clonotype showed up just a few times. The CDR3 DNA sequence: TGTGCCAGCAGTTCCGGGGGACAGGACACTGAAGCTTTCTTT. Translation: CASSSGGQDTEAFF. The chain employs TRBV28 and TRBJ1-1; 8 bases are a match to TRBD1. Germline trimming cut 4 bases from V and 3 bases from J; bases unmatched to any gene: 4. The V gene's germline CDR1 is MDHEN and CDR2 SYDVKM. This CDR3 contains 14 residues. Full variable domain (remainder filled in from reference TRBV28 and TRBJ1-1): DVKVTQSSRYLVKRTGEKVFLECVQDMDHENMFWYRQDPGLGLRLIYFSYDVKMKEKGDIPEGYSVSREKKERFSLILESASTNQTSMYLCASSSGGQDTEAFFGQGTRLTVV.

The chain uses TRBV5-1 and TRBJ1-4, with 7 positions matching TRBD1. Looked up from germline, CDR1 is SGHRS and CDR2 is YFSETQ. V shed 2 bases and J 6 bases; nucleotides not matched to a gene: 4. This CDR3 comprises 14 residues. The CDR3 region has the DNA TGCGCCAGCAGCTTTTCTCAGGGGGATGAAAAACTGTTTTTT. Its translation: CASSFSQGDEKLFF.

The genes are TRBV27 and TRBJ2-3, with 11 bases lining up with TRBD2. The CDR3 is 18 amino acids. Germline V gene data show CDR1 as MNHEY and CDR2 as SMNVEV (reference sequence). V shed 4 bases and J 4 bases; nucleotides not matched to a gene: 13. The CDR3 DNA reads as TGTGCCAGCAGTTCCCCCCGCCAGCTAGCGGGGGGCCCAGATACGCAGTATTTT. Translating gives CASSSPRQLAGGPDTQYF.

This clonotype came up a few times. The V and J genes are TRBV15 and TRBJ2-7; a possible D gene is TRBD2 (6 bases). This CDR3 comprises 13 residues. The V end lost 4 bases, the J end lost 5 bases, and 12 bases lay between the germline ends. Germline lookup yields CDR1 LNHNV and CDR2 YYDKDF (reference sequence). CDR3 in DNA: TGTGCCACCAGCAACTGGAGGGGTAACGAGCAGTACTTC. Amino acids: CATSNWRGNEQYF.

This clonotype was detected a few times. V is TRBV19 and J is TRBJ1-6; D ambiguous. From germline, CDR1 is LNHDA and CDR2 SQIVND (reference sequence). This CDR3 region has 13 residues. Between the trimmed V and J ends, which lost 9 bases and 7 bases, there was a span of 13 bases. The CDR3 DNA sequence: TGTGCCAGCGCAGGACGTCACAATTCACCCCTCCACTTT. Its translation is CASAGRHNSPLHF.

The sample holds a few counts of this clonotype. The chain couples TRBV6-1 to TRBJ2-7; D remains ambiguous. V was cut by 3 bases and J by 2 bases, with 17 bases left in between. The CDR3 spans 16 residues. CDR1 and CDR2 (germline): MNHNS, SASEGT. CDR3 sequence (DNA): TGTGCCAGCAGTGAGGCTGAGCTGTACGGAACCTACGAGCAGTACTTC. Its translation: CASSEAELYGTYEQYF.

Only a few counts were recorded for this clonotype. This rearrangement joins TRBV19 to TRBJ1-2, with 11 bases lining up with TRBD1. Germline CDR1 and CDR2: LNHDA and SQIVND (reference sequence). With V trimmed by 6 bases and J by 8 bases, 8 bases remained unmatched. CDR3 length: 14 amino acids. CDR3 sequence (DNA): TGTGCCAGTAGAGGACAGGGGGCTTCAAACGGCTACACCTTC. As protein: CASRGQGASNGYTF.

The rearrangement uses TRBV6-2 or TRBV6-3 and TRBJ2-3, with D hard to call. This CDR3 is built from 16 residues. V was trimmed by 4 bases and J by 3 bases, leaving 17 bases between them. Germline CDR1 reads MNHEY; CDR2 reads SVGEGT. The CDR3 DNA is TGTGCCAGCAGTTTGCACCCCGCGTCATCTACAGATACGCAGTATTTT. Translating it yields CASSLHPASSTDTQYF.

This clonotype appeared a few times. This chain connects TRBV28 to TRBJ1-4, with D possibly being TRBD1 (5 bases). CDR3 size: 18 residues. Per the germline V gene, CDR1 is MDHEN and CDR2 is SYDVKM. Trimming stripped 3 bases from V and 1 base from J, with 18 bases between. CDR3 bases: TGTGCCAGCAGTTTCCCGCCCGGGGGAGGGAAAACTAATGAAAAACTGTTTTTT. Its protein product is CASSFPPGGGKTNEKLFF.

The chain joins TRBV27 to TRBJ2-3; no clear D gene. V was clipped by 4 bases and J by 0 bases, with 14 bases between them. CDR1 is MNHEY and CDR2 is SMNVEV in the germline V gene (reference sequence). The CDR3 runs to 16 residues. The CDR3 loop is CASSSAAALSTDTQYF. The CDR3 coding sequence is TGTGCCAGCAGTTCTGCGGCGGCGCTTAGCACAGATACGCAGTATTTT.

The genes are TRBV20-1 and TRBJ2-4; 10 bases align to TRBD2. This CDR3 is built from 15 residues. Unmatched junction bases numbered 10, after V lost 3 bases and J lost 8 bases. CDR1 DFQATT and CDR2 SNEGSKA come from the germline V gene (reference sequence). The CDR3 spells CSASLSGGLGDIQYF. The DNA of the CDR3 is TGCAGTGCTAGCCTTAGCGGGGGGCTCGGGGACATTCAGTACTTC.

A note on this clonotype: One base away lies a much larger clone, so this may be a sequencing read error. This CDR3 fails to terminate in the conserved phenylalanine or tryptophan, so it likely reflects a read error. The chain couples TRBV12-3 or TRBV12-4 to TRBJ1-1, with a tentative D call TRBD1 (5 bases). CDR3 length: 14 residues. V was pared by 1 base and J by 5 bases, with 11 bases between. CDR3 loop: CASSLGGEGTEAFS. The CDR3 DNA follows: TGTGCCAGCAGTTTAGGAGGGGAGGGGACTGAAGCTTTCTCT.

In its sample, this clonotype was seen a few times. The chain carries TRBV7-9 and TRBJ2-7; 8 bases are a match to TRBD2. The CDR3 loop spans 15 amino acids. After removal of 5 bases from V and 2 bases from J, the junction contained 8 bases not matched to a gene. In germline, CDR1 is SEHNR, CDR2 FQNEAQ (reference sequence). The CDR3 loop reads CASSPRTAGAYEQYF. The CDR3 region has the DNA TGTGCCAGCAGCCCCAGGACAGCGGGGGCCTACGAGCAGTACTTC.

V usage is TRBV11-1 and J usage is TRBJ1-1; TRBD1 agrees at 7 bases. CDR1 is SGHAT, CDR2 FQDESV, per germline (reference sequence). The CDR3 is 12 residues long. CDR3 amino acids: CATSSSGGEAFF. CDR3 DNA sequence: TGTGCTACCTCCTCCTCAGGGGGTGAAGCTTTCTTT.

This clonotype was counted ten times or more. This chain uses TRBV7-2 with TRBJ1-2, with a weak D call TRBD1 (5 bases). This CDR3 has 16 residues. Trimming took off 1 base at V and 4 bases at J, with 16 bases between the two ends. Germline lookup yields CDR1 SGHTA and CDR2 FQGNSA. The CDR3 region has the DNA TGTGCCAGCAGCTTAGTGGGGGTCGACTTGGGCTATGGCTACACCTTC. Translating gives CASSLVGVDLGYGYTF.

This clonotype was seen many times. J is TRBJ2-7 and V is TRBV7-9; D is uncertain. Trimming took off 1 base at V and 3 bases at J, with 10 bases between the two ends. Germline values: CDR1 SEHNR, CDR2 FQNEAQ (reference sequence). This CDR3 is 14 amino acids long. CDR3: CASSLVGQFYEQYF. CDR3 DNA sequence: TGTGCCAGCAGCTTAGTGGGCCAATTCTACGAGCAGTACTTC.

The CDR3 here is CASSYRTSGADTQYF. The CDR3 DNA reads TGTGCCAGCAGTTACAGGACTAGCGGGGCAGATACGCAGTATTTT. The rearrangement links TRBV6-6 to TRBJ2-3, with 12 bases aligning to TRBD2. Trimming removed 2 bases from V and 4 bases from J; junction bases left unmatched: 1. CDR1 and CDR2 from the germline V gene are MNHNY and SVGAGI (reference sequence). The CDR3 contains 15 residues.